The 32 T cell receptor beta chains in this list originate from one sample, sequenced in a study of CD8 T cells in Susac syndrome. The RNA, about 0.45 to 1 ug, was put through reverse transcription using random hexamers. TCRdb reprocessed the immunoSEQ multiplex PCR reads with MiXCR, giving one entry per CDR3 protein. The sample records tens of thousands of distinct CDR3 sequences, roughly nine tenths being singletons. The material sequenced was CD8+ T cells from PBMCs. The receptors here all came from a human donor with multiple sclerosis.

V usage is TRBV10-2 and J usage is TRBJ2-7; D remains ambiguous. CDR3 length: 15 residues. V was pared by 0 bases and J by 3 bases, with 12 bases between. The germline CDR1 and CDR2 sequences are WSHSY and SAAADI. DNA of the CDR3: TGCGCCAGCAGTGAGTCCTGGGAAGGTAACTACGAGCAGTACTTC. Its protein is CASSESWEGNYEQYF.

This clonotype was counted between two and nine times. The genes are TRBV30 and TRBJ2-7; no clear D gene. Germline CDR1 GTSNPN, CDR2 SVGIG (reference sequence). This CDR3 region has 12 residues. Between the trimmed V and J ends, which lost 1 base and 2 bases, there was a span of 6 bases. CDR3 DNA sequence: TGTGCCTGGAGTGGGGCGGCCTACGAGCAGTACTTC. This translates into CAWSGAAYEQYF.

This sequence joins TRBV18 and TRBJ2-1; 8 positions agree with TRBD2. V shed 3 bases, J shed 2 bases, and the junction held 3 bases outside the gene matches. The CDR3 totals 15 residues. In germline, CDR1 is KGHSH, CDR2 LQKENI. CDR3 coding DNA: TGTGCCAGCTCACCTAGCGGGGTTACCTACAATGAGCAGTTCTTC. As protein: CASSPSGVTYNEQFF.

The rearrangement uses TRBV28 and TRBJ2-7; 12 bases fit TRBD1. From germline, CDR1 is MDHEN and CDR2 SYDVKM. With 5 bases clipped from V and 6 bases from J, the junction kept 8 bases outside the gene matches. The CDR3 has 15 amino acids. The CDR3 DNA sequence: TGTGCCAGCAGTCTCCGGGGACAGGGGGCGGGCGAGCAGTACTTC. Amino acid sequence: CASSLRGQGAGEQYF.

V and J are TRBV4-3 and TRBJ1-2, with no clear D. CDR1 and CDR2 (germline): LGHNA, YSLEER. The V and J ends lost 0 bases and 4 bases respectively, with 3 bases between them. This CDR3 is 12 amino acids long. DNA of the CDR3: TGCGCCAGCAGCCAAGATGGCTATGGCTACACCTTC. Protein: CASSQDGYGYTF.

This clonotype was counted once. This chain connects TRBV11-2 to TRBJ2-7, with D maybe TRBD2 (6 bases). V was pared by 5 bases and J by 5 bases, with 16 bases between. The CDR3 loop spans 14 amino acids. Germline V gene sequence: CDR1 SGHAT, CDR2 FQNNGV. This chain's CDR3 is CASSAAGNRNEQYF. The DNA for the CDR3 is TGTGCCAGCAGCGCCGCGGGGAACAGAAACGAGCAGTACTTC.

This CDR3 reads CASSFVSLNMNTEAFF. CDR3 in DNA: TGTGCCAGCAGTTTTGTCAGCCTTAATATGAACACTGAAGCTTTCTTT. This chain joins TRBV12-3 or TRBV12-4 and TRBJ1-1; D is ambiguous. The CDR3 length is 16 residues. The V gene lost 3 bases and the J gene lost 0 bases, with 14 bases spanning the gap.

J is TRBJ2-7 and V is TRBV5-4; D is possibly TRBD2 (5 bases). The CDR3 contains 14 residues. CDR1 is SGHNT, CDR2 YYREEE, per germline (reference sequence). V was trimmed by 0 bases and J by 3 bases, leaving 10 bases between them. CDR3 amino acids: CASSLGGSDYEQYF. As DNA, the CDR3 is TGTGCCAGCAGCTTGGGTGGGAGTGACTACGAGCAGTACTTC.

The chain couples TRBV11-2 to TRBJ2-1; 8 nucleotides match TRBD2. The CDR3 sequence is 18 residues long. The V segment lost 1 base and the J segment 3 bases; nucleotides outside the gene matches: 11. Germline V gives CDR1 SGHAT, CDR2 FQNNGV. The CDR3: CASSLGPSQAGDYNEQFF. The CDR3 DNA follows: TGTGCCAGCAGCTTAGGCCCCAGCCAAGCGGGGGACTACAATGAGCAGTTCTTC.

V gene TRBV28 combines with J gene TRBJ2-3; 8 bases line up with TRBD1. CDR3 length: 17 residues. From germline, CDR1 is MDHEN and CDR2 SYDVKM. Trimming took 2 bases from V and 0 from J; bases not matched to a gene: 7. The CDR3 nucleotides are TGTGCCAGCAGTTTAGGGGCGTACAGGGGGAGCACAGATACGCAGTATTTT. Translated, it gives CASSLGAYRGSTDTQYF. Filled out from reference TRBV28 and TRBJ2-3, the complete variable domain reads DVKVTQSSRYLVKRTGEKVFLECVQDMDHENMFWYRQDPGLGLRLIYFSYDVKMKEKGDIPEGYSVSREKKERFSLILESASTNQTSMYLCASSLGAYRGSTDTQYFGPGTRLTVL.

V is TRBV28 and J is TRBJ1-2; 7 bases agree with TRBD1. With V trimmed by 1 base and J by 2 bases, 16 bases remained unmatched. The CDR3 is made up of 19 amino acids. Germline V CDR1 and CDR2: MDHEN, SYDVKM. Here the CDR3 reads CASSLLIPGGQDQNYGYTF. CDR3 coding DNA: TGTGCCAGCAGTTTATTAATCCCCGGCGGACAGGACCAAAACTATGGCTACACCTTC.

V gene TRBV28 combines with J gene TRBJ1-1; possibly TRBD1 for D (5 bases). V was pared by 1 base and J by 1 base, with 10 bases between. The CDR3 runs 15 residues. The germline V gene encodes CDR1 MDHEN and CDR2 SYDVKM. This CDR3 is CASSLFGQTNTEAFF. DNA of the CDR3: TGTGCCAGCAGTTTATTTGGACAAACGAACACTGAAGCTTTCTTT.

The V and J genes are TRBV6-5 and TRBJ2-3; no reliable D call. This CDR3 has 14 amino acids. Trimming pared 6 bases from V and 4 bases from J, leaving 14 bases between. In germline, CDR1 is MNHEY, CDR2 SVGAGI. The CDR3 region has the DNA TGTGCCAGCAGCTTTCGACTGTTCCCAGATACGCAGTATTTT. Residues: CASSFRLFPDTQYF.

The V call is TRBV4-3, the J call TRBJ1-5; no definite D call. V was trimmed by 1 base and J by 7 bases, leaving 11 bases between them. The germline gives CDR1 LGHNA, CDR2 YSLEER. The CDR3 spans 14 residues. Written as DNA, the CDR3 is TGCGCCAGCAGCCAAGGACGGGGTCAGCAGCCCCAGCATTTT. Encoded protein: CASSQGRGQQPQHF.

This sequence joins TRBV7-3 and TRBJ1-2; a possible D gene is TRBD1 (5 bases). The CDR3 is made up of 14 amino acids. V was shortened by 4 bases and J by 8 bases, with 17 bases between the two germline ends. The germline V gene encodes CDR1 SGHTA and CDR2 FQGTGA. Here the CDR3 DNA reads TGTGCCAGCAGCTCGGGAATCGGGGGGGAGGGCTACACCTTC. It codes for CASSSGIGGEGYTF.

CDR3 protein: CSARTGGTDTQYF. The CDR3 DNA follows: TGCAGTGCTAGGACAGGGGGCACAGATACGCAGTATTTT. The rearrangement links TRBV20-1 to TRBJ2-3; 8 positions match TRBD1. The junction had 0 bases not matched to a gene; V was cut back by 3 bases and J by 1 base. Germline-derived CDR1 and CDR2 are DFQATT and SNEGSKA (reference sequence). CDR3 length: 13 residues.

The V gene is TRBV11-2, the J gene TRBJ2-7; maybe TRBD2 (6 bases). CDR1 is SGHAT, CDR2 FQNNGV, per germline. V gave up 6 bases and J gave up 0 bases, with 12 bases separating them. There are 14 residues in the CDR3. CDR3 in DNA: TGTGCCAGCAGTCAGGACTACCACTCCTACGAGCAGTACTTC. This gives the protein CASSQDYHSYEQYF.

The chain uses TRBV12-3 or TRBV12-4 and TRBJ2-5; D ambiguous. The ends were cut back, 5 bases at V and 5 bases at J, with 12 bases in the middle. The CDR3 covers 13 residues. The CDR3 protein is CASSRSPAETQYF. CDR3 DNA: TGTGCCAGCAGTCGGTCCCCGGCGGAGACCCAGTACTTC.

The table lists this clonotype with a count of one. This CDR3 is CASSQDRAGRLTEAFF. DNA for the CDR3: TGTGCCAGCAGCCAGGATAGGGCAGGGCGCCTCACTGAAGCTTTCTTT. The rearrangement uses TRBV27 and TRBJ1-1; perhaps TRBD1 as D (5 bases). The germline V gene encodes CDR1 MNHEY and CDR2 SMNVEV (reference sequence). Trimming removed 6 bases at V and 4 bases at J, with 21 bases between. The CDR3 is made up of 16 amino acids.

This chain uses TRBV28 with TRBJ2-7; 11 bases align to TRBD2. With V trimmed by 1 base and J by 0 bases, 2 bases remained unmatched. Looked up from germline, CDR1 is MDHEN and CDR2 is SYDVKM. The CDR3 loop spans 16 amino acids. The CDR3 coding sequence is TGTGCCAGCAGTTTATCACTAGCGGGGGTCTCCTACGAGCAGTACTTC. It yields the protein CASSLSLAGVSYEQYF.

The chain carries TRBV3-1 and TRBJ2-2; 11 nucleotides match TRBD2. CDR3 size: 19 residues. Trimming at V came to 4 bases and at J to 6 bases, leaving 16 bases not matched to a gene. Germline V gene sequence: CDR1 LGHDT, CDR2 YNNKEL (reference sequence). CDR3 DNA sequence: TGTGCCAGCAGCCGGGCGAGGGGACTAGCGGCCAGAAGTTCCGGGGAGCTGTTTTTT. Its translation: CASSRARGLAARSSGELFF.

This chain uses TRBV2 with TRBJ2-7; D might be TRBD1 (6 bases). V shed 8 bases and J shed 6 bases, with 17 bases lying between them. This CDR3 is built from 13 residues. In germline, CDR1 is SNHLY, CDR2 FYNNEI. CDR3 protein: CASGSGAWGEQYF. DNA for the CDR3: TGTGCCAGCGGTTCAGGGGCTTGGGGCGAGCAGTACTTC.

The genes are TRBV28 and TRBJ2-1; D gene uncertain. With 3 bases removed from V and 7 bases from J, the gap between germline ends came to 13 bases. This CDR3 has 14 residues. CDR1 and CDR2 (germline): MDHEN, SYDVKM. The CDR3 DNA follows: TGTGCCAGCAGTTTCGAGCTCGTCGGGAATGAGCAGTTCTTC. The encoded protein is CASSFELVGNEQFF.

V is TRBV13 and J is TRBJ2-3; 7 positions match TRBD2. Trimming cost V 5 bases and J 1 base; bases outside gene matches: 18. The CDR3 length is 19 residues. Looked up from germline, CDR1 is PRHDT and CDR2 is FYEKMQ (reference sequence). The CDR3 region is CASSGQFGRTSHRTDTQYF. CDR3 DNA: TGTGCCAGCAGCGGGCAATTCGGGCGGACTAGTCACCGCACAGATACGCAGTATTTT.

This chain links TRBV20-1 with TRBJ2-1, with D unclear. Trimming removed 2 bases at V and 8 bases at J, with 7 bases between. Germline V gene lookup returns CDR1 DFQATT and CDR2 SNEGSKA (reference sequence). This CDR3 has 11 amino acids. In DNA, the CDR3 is TGCAGTGCTAGACATGAAGATGAGCAGTTCTTC. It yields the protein CSARHEDEQFF.

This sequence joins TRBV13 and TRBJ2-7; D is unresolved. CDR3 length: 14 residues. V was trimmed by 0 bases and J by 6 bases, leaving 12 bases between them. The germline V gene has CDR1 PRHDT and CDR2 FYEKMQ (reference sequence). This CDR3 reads CASSLGLRASEQYF. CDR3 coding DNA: TGTGCCAGCAGCTTAGGCCTACGGGCTTCCGAGCAGTACTTC.

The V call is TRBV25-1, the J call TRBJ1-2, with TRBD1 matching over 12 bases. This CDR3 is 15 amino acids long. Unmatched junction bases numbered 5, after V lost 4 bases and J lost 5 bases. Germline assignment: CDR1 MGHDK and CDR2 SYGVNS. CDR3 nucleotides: TGTGCCAGCAGTGGGGAGGGACAGGGGGCATATGGCTACACCTTC. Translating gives CASSGEGQGAYGYTF.

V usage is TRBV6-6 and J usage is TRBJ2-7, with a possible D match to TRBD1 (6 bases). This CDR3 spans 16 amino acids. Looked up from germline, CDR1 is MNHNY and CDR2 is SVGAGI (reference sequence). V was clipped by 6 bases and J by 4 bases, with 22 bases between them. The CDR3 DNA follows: TGTGCCAGCAGCTCTACCCTGGGGACAAGTAATTACGAGCAGTACTTC. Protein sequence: CASSSTLGTSNYEQYF.

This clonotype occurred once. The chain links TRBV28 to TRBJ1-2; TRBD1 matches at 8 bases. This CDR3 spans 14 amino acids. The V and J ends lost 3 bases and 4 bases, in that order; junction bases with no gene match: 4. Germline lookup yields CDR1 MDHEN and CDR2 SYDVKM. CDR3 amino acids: CASSLAGTGYGYTF. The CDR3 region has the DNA TGTGCCAGCAGTTTGGCAGGGACAGGCTATGGCTACACCTTC.

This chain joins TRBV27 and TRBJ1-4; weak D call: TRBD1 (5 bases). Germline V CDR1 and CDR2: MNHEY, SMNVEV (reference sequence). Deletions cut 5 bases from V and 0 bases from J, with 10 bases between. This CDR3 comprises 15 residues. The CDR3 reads CASSHGQATNEKLFF. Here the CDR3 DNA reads TGTGCCAGCAGTCACGGACAAGCAACTAATGAAAAACTGTTTTTT. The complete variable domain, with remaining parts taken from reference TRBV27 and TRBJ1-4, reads EAQVTQNPRYLITVTGKKLTVTCSQNMNHEYMSWYRQDPGLGLRQIYYSMNVEVTDKGDVPEGYKVSRKEKRNFPLILESPSPNQTSLYFCASSHGQATNEKLFFGSGTQLSVL.

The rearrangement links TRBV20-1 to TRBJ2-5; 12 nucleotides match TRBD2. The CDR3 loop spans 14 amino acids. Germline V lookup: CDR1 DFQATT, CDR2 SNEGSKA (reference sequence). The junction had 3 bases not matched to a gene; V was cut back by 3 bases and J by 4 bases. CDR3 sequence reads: CSARGGLAGETQYF. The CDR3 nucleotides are TGCAGTGCTAGGGGGGGACTAGCGGGAGAGACCCAGTACTTC.

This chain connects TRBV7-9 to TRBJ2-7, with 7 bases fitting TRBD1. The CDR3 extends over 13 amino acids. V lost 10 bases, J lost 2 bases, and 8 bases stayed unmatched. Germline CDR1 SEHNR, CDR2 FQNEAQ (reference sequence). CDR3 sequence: CATTRTGPYEQYF. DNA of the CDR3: TGTGCCACTACTAGGACAGGACCCTACGAGCAGTACTTC.